What follows are 10 T cell receptor beta chains derived from one specimen sequenced in a study of blood T cell repertoires in COVID-19. The data were produced by immunoSEQ multiplex PCR, yet TCRdb's version contains in-frame clones alone and is incomplete. The data show some 50,000 clones, over 80% seen once. The source material was peripheral blood. The receptors were gathered from a human donor in a cohort sampled during active COVID-19.

CDR3 in DNA: TGTGCCAGCCGTCAAGGAGCGGGAGTCTCCTACAATGAGCAGTTCTTC. Amino acid sequence: CASRQGAGVSYNEQFF. The chain couples TRBV5-4 to TRBJ2-1; 8 bases line up with TRBD2. The CDR3 is 16 residues long. From germline, CDR1 is SGHNT and CDR2 YYREEE (reference sequence). V gave up 7 bases and J gave up 0 bases; unmatched junction bases: 9. Based on the CDR3 plus reference TRBV5-4 and TRBJ2-1, the full variable domain is ETGVTQSPTHLIKTRGQQVTLRCSSQSGHNTVSWYQQALGQGPQFIFQYYREEENGRGNFPPRFSGLQFPNYSSELNVNALELDDSALYLCASRQGAGVSYNEQFFGPGTRLTVL.

The chain uses TRBV5-1 and TRBJ2-5, with TRBD2 matching over 16 bases. Per the germline V gene, CDR1 is SGHRS and CDR2 is YFSETQ. CDR3 length equals 15 residues. The junction had 1 base not matched to a gene; V was cut back by 4 bases and J by 4 bases. CDR3 in DNA: TGCGCCAGCAGCGGGACTAGCGGGAGGGGAGAGACCCAGTACTTC. Protein product: CASSGTSGRGETQYF.

The J gene is TRBJ2-7, the V gene TRBV7-8; TRBD2 is a possible D gene (5 bases). V lost 8 bases, J lost 6 bases, and 14 bases lay in between. This CDR3 has 12 amino acids. Looked up from germline, CDR1 is SGHVS and CDR2 is FQNEAQ. CDR3 nucleotide sequence: TGTGCCAGCTCCGGCGGGTGGGGCGAGCAGTACTTC. It yields the protein CASSGGWGEQYF.

V usage is TRBV9 and J usage is TRBJ2-7; TRBD1 matches at 7 bases. The CDR3 sequence is 15 residues long. Germline V gene sequence: CDR1 SGDLS, CDR2 YYNGEE. V lost 2 bases to trimming and J lost 2 bases; unmatched junction nucleotides: 7. The DNA for the CDR3 is TGTGCCAGCAGCGTCTCAGGGGGTCCAACCTACGAGCAGTACTTC. This codes for CASSVSGGPTYEQYF.

The V gene is TRBV6-2 or TRBV6-3, the J gene TRBJ2-7, with 13 bases lining up with TRBD2. The CDR3 runs 19 residues. Unmatched junction bases numbered 21, after V lost 6 bases and J lost 7 bases. CDR1 is MNHEY and CDR2 is SVGEGT in the germline V gene. The CDR3 DNA sequence: TGTGCCAGCAGCTTGGGACAAGGACTAGCGGGAGCGCGAAGGTGGGAGCAGTACTTC. Amino acid sequence: CASSLGQGLAGARRWEQYF.

The chain is built from TRBV10-2 and TRBJ2-3; 11 bases fit TRBD2. After removal of 0 bases from V and 4 bases from J, the junction contained 6 bases not matched to a gene. The CDR3 consists of 17 residues. CDR1 is WSHSY and CDR2 is SAAADI in the germline V gene. The CDR3 loop reads CASSESRLAGSPDTQYF. The CDR3 region has the DNA TGCGCCAGCAGTGAGTCAAGACTAGCGGGATCCCCAGATACGCAGTATTTT.

The rearrangement uses TRBV6-5 and TRBJ1-4; D unresolved. CDR3 length: 15 amino acids. Germline lookup yields CDR1 MNHEY and CDR2 SVGAGI. V dropped 2 bases and J dropped 7 bases, with 14 bases sitting between them. The CDR3 region is CASSYGGSRREKLFF. DNA for the CDR3: TGTGCCAGCAGTTACGGAGGCAGTCGTCGTGAAAAACTGTTTTTT.

CDR3 nucleotide sequence: TGCGCCAGCAGCTTGTTGCCCATCTCAGGGGGAGAGACCCAGTACTTC. Protein product: CASSLLPISGGETQYF. This chain links TRBV5-1 with TRBJ2-5; 7 positions match TRBD1. Germline loops: CDR1 SGHRS, CDR2 YFSETQ. The junction had 10 bases not matched to a gene; V was cut back by 1 base and J by 4 bases. The CDR3 spans 16 residues.

The V gene is TRBV5-1, the J gene TRBJ2-5; perhaps TRBD1 as D (6 bases). This CDR3 comprises 14 residues. Germline V gene sequence: CDR1 SGHRS, CDR2 YFSETQ. The ends were cut back, 2 bases at V and 2 bases at J, with 10 bases in the middle. The CDR3 nucleotides read TGCGCCAGCAGCTTAGGCAGGGGACAAGAGACCCAGTACTTC. Protein: CASSLGRGQETQYF. The variable domain in full, with the rest retrieved from reference TRBV5-1 and TRBJ2-5, is KAGVTQTPRYLIKTRGQQVTLSCSPISGHRSVSWYQQTPGQGLQFLFEYFSETQRNKGNFPGRFSGRQFSNSRSEMNVSTLELGDSALYLCASSLGRGQETQYFGPGTRLLVL.

The chain has TRBV11-2 and TRBJ1-3; D is unclear. Germline V gene lookup returns CDR1 SGHAT and CDR2 FQNNGV. The CDR3 runs to 13 residues. Trimming cost V 4 bases and J 8 bases, with 12 bases left between them. The CDR3 DNA reads as TGTGCCAGCAGCTCCCAGGTGGGAGACACCATATATTTT. Its translation: CASSSQVGDTIYF.